One sample yielded the 8 T cell receptor beta chains listed below, sequenced in a study of shared clonotypes between healthy human individuals. TCRdb's table, derived via immunoSEQ multiplex PCR, lists solely in-frame clones and lacks some. The table lists a few million clones, approximately 95% of them singletons. Source material: naive CD4+ T cells from PBMCs. Subset reported: CD45RA+ positively selected. These receptors were obtained from a young man in good health. Some clones in this sample may be carry-over from other donors' samples.

The chain employs TRBV6-5 and TRBJ1-2; no clear D gene. The CDR3 consists of 15 residues. The germline gives CDR1 MNHEY, CDR2 SVGAGI. V dropped 3 bases and J dropped 2 bases, with 13 bases sitting between them. For the CDR3, the DNA is TGTGCCAGCAGTTATGGCCCTAATGGCAACTATGGCTACACCTTC. Translation: CASSYGPNGNYGYTF.

This chain joins TRBV6-5 and TRBJ2-3; 10 bases map to TRBD2. The CDR3 runs 16 residues. Germline V CDR1 and CDR2: MNHEY, SVGAGI. J lost 4 bases, V lost 2 bases, and 6 bases had no gene match. The CDR3 DNA reads as TGTGCCAGCAGTTACATCGGTCTAGCGGGAGCAGATACGCAGTATTTT. Translated: CASSYIGLAGADTQYF.

The chain has TRBV30 and TRBJ2-7; TRBD1 agrees at 8 bases. The CDR3 covers 15 residues. V gave up 0 bases and J gave up 4 bases; unmatched junction bases: 8. Germline V gives CDR1 GTSNPN, CDR2 SVGIG (reference sequence). The CDR3 sequence: CAWSVPDREAYEQYF. The CDR3 DNA sequence: TGTGCCTGGAGTGTACCGGACAGGGAGGCTTACGAGCAGTACTTC.

This chain links TRBV2 with TRBJ2-2; D might be TRBD2 (6 bases). Trimming took off 6 bases at V and 2 bases at J, with 10 bases between the two ends. This CDR3 comprises 14 residues. Germline V gene sequence: CDR1 SNHLY, CDR2 FYNNEI. CDR3 residues: CASSSGLNTGELFF. The CDR3 DNA reads TGTGCCAGCAGCTCGGGACTTAACACCGGGGAGCTGTTTTTT.

The chain has TRBV11-3 and TRBJ2-5, with 8 nucleotides matching TRBD1. This CDR3 has 15 amino acids. Germline V gene data show CDR1 as SGHNT and CDR2 as YENEEA. The junction had 9 bases not matched to a gene; V was cut back by 4 bases and J by 5 bases. CDR3 DNA sequence: TGTGCCAGCAGCTCAGGACAGGGAAGAGGGGAGACCCAGTACTTC. Its translation is CASSSGQGRGETQYF.

As DNA, the CDR3 is TGCAGCGTTGAAGGGAAACCTACAACGGCCTACAATGAGCAGTTCTTC. Its protein product is CSVEGKPTTAYNEQFF. This chain links TRBV29-1 with TRBJ2-1, with D hard to call. V shed 1 base and J shed 2 bases, with 15 bases lying between them. Germline V gives CDR1 SQVTM, CDR2 ANQGSEA. The CDR3 length is 16 residues.

This clone was counted a single time. The chain has TRBV7-3 and TRBJ1-1; a possible D gene is TRBD1 (5 bases). There are 17 residues in the CDR3. Trimming took 5 bases from V and 6 from J, leaving 25 bases between them. Germline V lookup: CDR1 SGHTA, CDR2 FQGTGA. CDR3 DNA sequence: TGTGCCAGCAGCCTGGGGGAGTCGGGGACCTGGCGGGCTGAAGCTTTCTTT. This sequence encodes CASSLGESGTWRAEAFF.

The rearrangement uses TRBV7-9 and TRBJ2-2, with D perhaps matching TRBD1 or TRBD2 (5 bases each). This CDR3 region has 14 residues. The germline V and J ends were trimmed by 6 bases and 3 bases, with 11 bases remaining between them. Germline CDR1 reads SEHNR; CDR2 reads FQNEAQ (reference sequence). This CDR3 is CASRSGSYTGELFF. The CDR3 DNA reads as TGTGCCAGCAGGTCAGGGAGTTACACCGGGGAGCTGTTTTTT.